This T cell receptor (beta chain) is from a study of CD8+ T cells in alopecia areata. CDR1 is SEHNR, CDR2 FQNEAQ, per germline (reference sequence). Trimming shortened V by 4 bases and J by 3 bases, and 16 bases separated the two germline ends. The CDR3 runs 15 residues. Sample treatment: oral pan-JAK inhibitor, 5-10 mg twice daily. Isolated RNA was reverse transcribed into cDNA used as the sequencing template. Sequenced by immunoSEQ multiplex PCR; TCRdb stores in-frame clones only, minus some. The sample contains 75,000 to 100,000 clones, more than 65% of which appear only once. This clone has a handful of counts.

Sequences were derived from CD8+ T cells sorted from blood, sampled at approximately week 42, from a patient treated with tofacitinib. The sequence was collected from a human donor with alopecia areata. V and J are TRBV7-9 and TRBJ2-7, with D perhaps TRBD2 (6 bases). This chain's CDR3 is CASSWPSGLIYEQYF. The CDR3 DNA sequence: TGTGCCAGCAGCTGGCCCTCGGGACTTATCTACGAGCAGTACTTC.